The present T cell receptor beta chain was sequenced within a study of T cell changes during pregnancy in multiple sclerosis. CDR1 is KGHSH, CDR2 LQKENI, per germline. CDR3 size: 16 residues. V shed 5 bases, J shed 1 base, and the junction held 7 bases outside the gene matches. Generated by immunoSEQ multiplex PCR, the TCRdb table keeps only in-frame clones and is missing some. This sample has 50,000 to 60,000 clones, with about 90% found just once. This clone was counted once. V is TRBV18 and J is TRBJ2-2; TRBD2 aligns across 7 bases. The material sequenced was CD4+ T cells from peripheral blood mononuclear cells, taken in the second trimester of pregnancy. The sequence derives from a female donor with multiple sclerosis, enrolled in a pregnancy study. CDR3 in amino acids: CASSNSGPQNTGELFF. The CDR3, as DNA: TGTGCCAGCTCAAATAGCGGGCCCCAGAACACCGGGGAGCTGTTTTTT.